These T cell receptor beta chains were read from a single sample in a study of monozygotic twins with inflammatory bowel disease. With the 5' RACE reads reprocessed, TCRdb shows one record per CDR3 protein and no DNA. Its table lists about 210,000 distinct CDR3 sequences. The sample comprised blood. The receptors here all came from a human donor with ulcerative colitis or Crohn's disease, or a healthy co-twin of an affected twin (not recorded which). Both conserved end residues are part of each CDR3.

V gene	J gene	CDR3 protein
TRBV12-3/TRBV12-4	TRBJ1-2	CASSSRTVPSGYTF
TRBV6-5	TRBJ2-2	CASSWIASGELFF
TRBV20-1	TRBJ1-1	CSARRTYGGEGRDTEAFF
TRBV6-5	TRBJ1-5	CASSSRGGFGQPQHF
TRBV5-6	TRBJ1-4	CASSKGEAGLNEKLFF
TRBV5-5	TRBJ1-3	CASSLAVTPGNTIYF
TRBV5-1	TRBJ2-2	CASSLDGQGTGELFF
TRBV4-1	TRBJ2-1	CASSQDAGGIYNEQFF
TRBV10-3	TRBJ2-5	CAISESRQETQYF
TRBV20-1	TRBJ2-6	CSARKGLAGLSGANVLTF
TRBV9	TRBJ2-1	CASSARDGSYNEQFF
TRBV12-3/TRBV12-4	TRBJ2-7	CASTDSGYWATKQYF
TRBV3-1	TRBJ2-7	CASSQLEWAGDSYEQYF
TRBV9	TRBJ2-6	CASSPTYGPGANVLTF
TRBV18	TRBJ2-5	CASSPPDKWETQYF
TRBV4-3	TRBJ1-1	CASSQEENTEAFF
TRBV19	TRBJ1-2	CASSLRDDYGYTF
TRBV6-5	TRBJ2-4	CASSPQGGGTKAKNIQYF
TRBV5-5	TRBJ1-2	CASSLHPGPTYGYTF
TRBV18	TRBJ2-7	CASSSGNYEQYF
TRBV6-5	TRBJ2-1	CASSYPPLAGYNEQFF
TRBV20-1	TRBJ2-1	CSARLAGLYNEQFF
TRBV6-2/TRBV6-3	TRBJ2-2	CASSYSSVLGELFF
TRBV3-1	TRBJ1-1	CASSPRNRANTEAFF
TRBV5-1	TRBJ2-1	CASSTSMYEQFF
TRBV28	TRBJ1-2	CASTTGGSYGYTF
TRBV4-2	TRBJ2-2	CASSQIRQGAPGELFF
TRBV18	TRBJ2-3	CASSSERNTDTQYF
TRBV7-2	TRBJ2-2	CASSLNQGGTGELFF
TRBV28	TRBJ2-1	CASSSLAGRSYNEQFF
TRBV6-1	TRBJ1-5	CASCEGGSNQPQHF
TRBV4-1	TRBJ2-5	CASSQDLAGRFAVGGKETQYF
TRBV28	TRBJ2-7	CASSLNDRRPSGF
TRBV24-1	TRBJ2-3	CATSDPRGTDTQYF
TRBV20-1	TRBJ2-1	CSAWTGGLIDEQFF
TRBV5-1	TRBJ2-7	CASSLETPFYEQYF
TRBV12-3/TRBV12-4	TRBJ1-5	CASSPTGAGYSNQPQHF
TRBV7-8	TRBJ1-5	CASSLSPGENQPQHF